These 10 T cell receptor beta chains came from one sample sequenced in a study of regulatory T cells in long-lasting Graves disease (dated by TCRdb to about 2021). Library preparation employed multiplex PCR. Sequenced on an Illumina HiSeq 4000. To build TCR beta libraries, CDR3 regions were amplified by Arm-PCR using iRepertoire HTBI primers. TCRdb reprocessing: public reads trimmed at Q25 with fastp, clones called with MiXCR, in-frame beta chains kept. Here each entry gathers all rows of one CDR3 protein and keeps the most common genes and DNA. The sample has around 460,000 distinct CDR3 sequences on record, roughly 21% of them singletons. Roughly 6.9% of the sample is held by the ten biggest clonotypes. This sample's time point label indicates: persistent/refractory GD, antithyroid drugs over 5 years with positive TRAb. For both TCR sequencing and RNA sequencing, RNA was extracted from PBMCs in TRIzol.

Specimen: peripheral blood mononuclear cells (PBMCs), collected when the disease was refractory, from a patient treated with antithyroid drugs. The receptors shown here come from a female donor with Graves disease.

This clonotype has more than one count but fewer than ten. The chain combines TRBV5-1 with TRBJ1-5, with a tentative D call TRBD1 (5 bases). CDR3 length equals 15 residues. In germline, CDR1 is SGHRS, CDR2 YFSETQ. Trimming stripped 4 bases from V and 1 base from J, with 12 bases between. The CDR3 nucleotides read TGCGCCAGCAGCCCCCACGGGGCAAGCAATCAGCCCCAGCATTTT. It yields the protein CASSPHGASNQPQHF.

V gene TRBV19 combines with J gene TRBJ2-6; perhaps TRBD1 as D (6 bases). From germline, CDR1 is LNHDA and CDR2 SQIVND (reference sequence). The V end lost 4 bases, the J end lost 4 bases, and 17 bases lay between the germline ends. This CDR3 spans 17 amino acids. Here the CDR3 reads CASSSRTETKGANVLTF. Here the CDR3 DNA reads TGTGCCAGTAGTAGCAGGACAGAAACGAAAGGGGCCAACGTCCTGACTTTC.

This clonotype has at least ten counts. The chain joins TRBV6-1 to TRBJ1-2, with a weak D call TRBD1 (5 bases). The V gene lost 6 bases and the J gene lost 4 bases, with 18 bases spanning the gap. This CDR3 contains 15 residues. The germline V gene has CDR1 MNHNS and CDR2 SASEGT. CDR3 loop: CASSPTGGYGYGYTF. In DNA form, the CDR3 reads TGTGCCAGCAGCCCCACGGGGGGATATGGCTATGGCTACACCTTC.

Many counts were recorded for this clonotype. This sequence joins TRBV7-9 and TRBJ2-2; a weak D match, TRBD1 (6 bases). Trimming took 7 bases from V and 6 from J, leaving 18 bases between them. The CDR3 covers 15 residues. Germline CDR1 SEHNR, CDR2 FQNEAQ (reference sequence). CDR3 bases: TGTGCCAGCATCCACAGGGAGAGAGTGTCCGGGGAGCTGTTTTTT. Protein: CASIHRERVSGELFF.

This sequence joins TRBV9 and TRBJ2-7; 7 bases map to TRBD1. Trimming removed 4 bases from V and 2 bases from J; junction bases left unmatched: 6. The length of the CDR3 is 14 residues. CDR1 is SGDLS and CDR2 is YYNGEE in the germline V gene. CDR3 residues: CASSRQGATYEQYF. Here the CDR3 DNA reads TGTGCCAGCAGCCGACAGGGAGCCACCTACGAGCAGTACTTC.

The CDR3 sequence: CASSQPGGQVGYTF. In DNA, the CDR3 is TGTGCCAGCAGCCAACCCGGGGGGCAAGTGGGCTACACCTTC. The genes are TRBV14 and TRBJ1-2, with D possibly TRBD1 on 6 matching bases. The germline gives CDR1 SGHDN, CDR2 FVKESK. This CDR3 has 14 residues. The V gene lost 2 bases and the J gene lost 8 bases, with 15 bases spanning the gap.

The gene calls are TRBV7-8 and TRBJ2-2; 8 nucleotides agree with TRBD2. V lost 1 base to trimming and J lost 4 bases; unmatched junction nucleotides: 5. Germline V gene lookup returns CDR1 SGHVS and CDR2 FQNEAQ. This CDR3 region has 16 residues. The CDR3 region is CASSLVFGGGTGELFF. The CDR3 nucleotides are TGTGCCAGCAGCTTAGTTTTCGGGGGGGGCACCGGGGAGCTGTTTTTT.

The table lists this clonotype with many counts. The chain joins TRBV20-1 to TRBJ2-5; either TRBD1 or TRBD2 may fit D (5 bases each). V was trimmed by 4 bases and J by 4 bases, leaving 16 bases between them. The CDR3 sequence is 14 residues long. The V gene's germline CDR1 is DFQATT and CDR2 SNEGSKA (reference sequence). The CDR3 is CSANRGPGRETQYF. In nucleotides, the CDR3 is TGCAGTGCTAACCGAGGGCCGGGACGAGAGACCCAGTACTTC.

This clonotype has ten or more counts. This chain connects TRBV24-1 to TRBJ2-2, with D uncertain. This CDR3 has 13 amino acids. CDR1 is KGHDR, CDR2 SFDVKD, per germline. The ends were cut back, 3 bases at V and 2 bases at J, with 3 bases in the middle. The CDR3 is CATSDPNTGELFF. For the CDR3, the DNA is TGTGCCACCAGTGATCCCAACACCGGGGAGCTGTTTTTT.

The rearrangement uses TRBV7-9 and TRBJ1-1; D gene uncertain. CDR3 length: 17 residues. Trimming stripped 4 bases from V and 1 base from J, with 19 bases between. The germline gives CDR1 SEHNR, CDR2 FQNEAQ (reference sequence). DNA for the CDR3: TGTGCCAGCAGCTCCCCGTTGCGGGCTGCTCGGAACACTGAAGCTTTCTTT. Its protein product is CASSSPLRAARNTEAFF. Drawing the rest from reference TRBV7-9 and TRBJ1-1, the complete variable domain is DTGVSQNPRHKITKRGQNVTFRCDPISEHNRLYWYRQTLGQGPEFLTYFQNEAQLEKSRLLSDRFSAERPKGSFSTLEIQRTEQGDSAMYLCASSSPLRAARNTEAFFGQGTRLTVV.